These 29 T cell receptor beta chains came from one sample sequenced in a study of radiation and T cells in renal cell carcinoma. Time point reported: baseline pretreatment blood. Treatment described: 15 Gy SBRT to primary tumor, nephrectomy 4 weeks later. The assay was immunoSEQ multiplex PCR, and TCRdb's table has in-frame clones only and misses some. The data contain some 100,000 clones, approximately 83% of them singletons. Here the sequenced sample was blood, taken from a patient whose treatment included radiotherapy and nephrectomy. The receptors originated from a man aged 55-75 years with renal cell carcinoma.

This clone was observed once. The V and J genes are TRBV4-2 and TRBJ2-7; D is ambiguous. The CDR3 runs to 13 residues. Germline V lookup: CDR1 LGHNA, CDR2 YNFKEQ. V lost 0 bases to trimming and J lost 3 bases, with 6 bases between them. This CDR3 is CASSQDGGYEQYF. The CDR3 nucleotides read TGTGCCAGCAGCCAAGATGGCGGCTACGAGCAGTACTTC.

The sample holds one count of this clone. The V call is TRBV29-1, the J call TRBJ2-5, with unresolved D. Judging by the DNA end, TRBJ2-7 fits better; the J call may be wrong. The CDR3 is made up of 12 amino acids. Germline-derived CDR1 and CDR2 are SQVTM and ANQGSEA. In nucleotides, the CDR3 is TGCAGCGTTGGGTTAGATTCCTACGAGCAGTACTTC. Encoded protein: CSVGLDSYEQYF.

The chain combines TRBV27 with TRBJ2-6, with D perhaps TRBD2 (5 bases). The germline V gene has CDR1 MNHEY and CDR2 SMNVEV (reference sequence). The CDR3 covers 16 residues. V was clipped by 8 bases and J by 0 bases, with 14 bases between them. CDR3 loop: CASCLATASGANVLTF. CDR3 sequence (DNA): TGTGCCAGCTGCCTAGCTACCGCCTCTGGGGCCAACGTCCTGACTTTC.

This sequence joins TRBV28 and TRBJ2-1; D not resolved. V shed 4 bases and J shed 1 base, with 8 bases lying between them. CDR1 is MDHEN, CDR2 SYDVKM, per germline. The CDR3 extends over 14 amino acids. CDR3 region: CASSSPTSYNEQFF. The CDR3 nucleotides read TGTGCCAGCAGTTCCCCGACGTCCTACAATGAGCAGTTCTTC.

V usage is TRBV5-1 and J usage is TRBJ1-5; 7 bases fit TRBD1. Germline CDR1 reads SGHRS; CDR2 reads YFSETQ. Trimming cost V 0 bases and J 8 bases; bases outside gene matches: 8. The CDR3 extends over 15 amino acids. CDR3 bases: TGCGCCAGCAGCTTGGATGGACAGGTCAGCGAGCCCCAGCATTTT. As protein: CASSLDGQVSEPQHF.

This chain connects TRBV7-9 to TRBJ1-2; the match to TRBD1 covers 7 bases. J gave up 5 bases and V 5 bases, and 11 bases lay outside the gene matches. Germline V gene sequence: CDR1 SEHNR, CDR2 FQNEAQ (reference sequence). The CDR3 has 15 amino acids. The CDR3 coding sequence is TGTGCCAGCAGCGGGCGACAGGGCACGATATATGGCTACACCTTC. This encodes CASSGRQGTIYGYTF.

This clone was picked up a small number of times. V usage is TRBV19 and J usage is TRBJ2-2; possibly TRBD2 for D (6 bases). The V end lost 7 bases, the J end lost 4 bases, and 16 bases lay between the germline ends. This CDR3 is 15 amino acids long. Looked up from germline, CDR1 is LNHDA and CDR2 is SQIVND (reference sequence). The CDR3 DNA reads TGTGCCAGTACCTCCCCGGGACTTAGCACCGGGGAGCTGTTTTTT. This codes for CASTSPGLSTGELFF.

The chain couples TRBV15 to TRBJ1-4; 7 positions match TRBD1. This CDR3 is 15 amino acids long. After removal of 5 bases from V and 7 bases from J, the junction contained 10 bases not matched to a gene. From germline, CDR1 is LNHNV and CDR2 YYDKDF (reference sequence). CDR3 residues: CATSRSTGMGEKLFF. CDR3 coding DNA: TGTGCCACCAGCCGATCGACAGGGATGGGTGAAAAACTGTTTTTT.

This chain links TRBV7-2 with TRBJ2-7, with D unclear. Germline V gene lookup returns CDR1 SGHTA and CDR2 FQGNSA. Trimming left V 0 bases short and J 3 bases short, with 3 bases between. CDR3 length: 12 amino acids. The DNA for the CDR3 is TGTGCCAGCAGCTTAGCATTCTACGAGCAGTACTTC. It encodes CASSLAFYEQYF.

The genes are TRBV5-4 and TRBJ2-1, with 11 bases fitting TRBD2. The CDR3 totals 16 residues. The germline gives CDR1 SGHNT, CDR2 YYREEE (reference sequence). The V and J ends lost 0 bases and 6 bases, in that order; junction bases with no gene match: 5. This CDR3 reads CASSLALTSGINEQFF. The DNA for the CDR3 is TGTGCCAGCAGCTTGGCCTTGACTAGCGGGATCAATGAGCAGTTCTTC.

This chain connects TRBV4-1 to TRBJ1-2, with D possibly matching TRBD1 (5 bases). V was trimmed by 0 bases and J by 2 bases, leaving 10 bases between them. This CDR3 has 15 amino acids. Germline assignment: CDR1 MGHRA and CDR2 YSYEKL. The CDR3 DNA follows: TGCGCCAGCAGCCAAGACCCGACAGCGAACTATGGCTACACCTTC. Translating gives CASSQDPTANYGYTF.

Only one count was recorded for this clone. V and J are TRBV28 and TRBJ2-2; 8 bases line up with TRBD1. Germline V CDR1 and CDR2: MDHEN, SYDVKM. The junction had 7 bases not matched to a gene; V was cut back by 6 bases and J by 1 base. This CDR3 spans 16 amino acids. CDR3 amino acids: CASRRQGPGNTGELFF. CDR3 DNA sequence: TGTGCCAGCAGAAGACAGGGGCCAGGGAACACCGGGGAGCTGTTTTTT.

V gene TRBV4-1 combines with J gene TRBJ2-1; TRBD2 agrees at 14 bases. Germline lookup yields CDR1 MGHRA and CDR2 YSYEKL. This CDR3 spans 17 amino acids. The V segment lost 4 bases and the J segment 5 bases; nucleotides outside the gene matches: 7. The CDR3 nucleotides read TGCGCCAGCAGCCTGGGACTAGCGGGAGCCATTAACAATGAGCAGTTCTTC. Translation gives CASSLGLAGAINNEQFF.

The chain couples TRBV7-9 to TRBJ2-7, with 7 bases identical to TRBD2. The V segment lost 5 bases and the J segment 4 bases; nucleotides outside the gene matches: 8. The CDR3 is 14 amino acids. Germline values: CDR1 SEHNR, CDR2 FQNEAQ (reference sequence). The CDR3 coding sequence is TGTGCCAGCAGCGGTCCCGGGGGACTATACGAGCAGTACTTC. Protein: CASSGPGGLYEQYF.

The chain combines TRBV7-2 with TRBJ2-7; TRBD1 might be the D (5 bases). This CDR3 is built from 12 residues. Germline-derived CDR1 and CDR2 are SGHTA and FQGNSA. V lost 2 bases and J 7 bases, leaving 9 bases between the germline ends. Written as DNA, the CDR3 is TGTGCCAGCAGCTTAACCCAGGGTGAGCAGTACTTC. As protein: CASSLTQGEQYF.

CDR3 region: CASSYGTAMIGELFF. DNA of the CDR3: TGTGCCAGCAGTTACGGGACAGCAATGATAGGGGAGCTGTTTTTT. V gene TRBV6-5 combines with J gene TRBJ2-2; 7 bases match TRBD1. With V trimmed by 2 bases and J by 8 bases, 8 bases remained unmatched. Germline CDR1 MNHEY, CDR2 SVGAGI. This CDR3 is built from 15 residues.

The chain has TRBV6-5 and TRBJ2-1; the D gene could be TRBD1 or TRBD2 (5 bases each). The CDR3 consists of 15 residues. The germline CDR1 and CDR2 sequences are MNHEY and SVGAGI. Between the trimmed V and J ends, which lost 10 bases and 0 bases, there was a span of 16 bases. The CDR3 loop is CATSRDPHSYNEQFF. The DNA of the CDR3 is TGTGCCACCTCCCGGGACCCACACTCCTACAATGAGCAGTTCTTC.

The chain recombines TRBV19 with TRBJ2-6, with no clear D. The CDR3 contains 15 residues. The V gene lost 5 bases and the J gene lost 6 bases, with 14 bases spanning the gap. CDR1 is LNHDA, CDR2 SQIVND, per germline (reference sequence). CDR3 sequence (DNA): TGTGCCAGTAGTGCTGTCCTACTCGCGGCCAACGTCCTGACTTTC. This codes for CASSAVLLAANVLTF.

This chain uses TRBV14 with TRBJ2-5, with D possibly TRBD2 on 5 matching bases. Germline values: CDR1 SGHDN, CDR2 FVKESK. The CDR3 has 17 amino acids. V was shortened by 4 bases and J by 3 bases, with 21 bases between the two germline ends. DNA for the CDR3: TGTGCCAGCAGCCCTCCGAGGGCAGGACCGAAGAAAGAGACCCAGTACTTC. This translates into CASSPPRAGPKKETQYF.

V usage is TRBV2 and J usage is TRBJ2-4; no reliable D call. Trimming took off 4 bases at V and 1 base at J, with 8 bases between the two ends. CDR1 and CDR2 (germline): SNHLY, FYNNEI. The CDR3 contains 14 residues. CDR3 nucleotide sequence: TGTGCCAGCAGTGCGGAGAGGGCCAAAAACATTCAGTACTTC. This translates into CASSAERAKNIQYF.

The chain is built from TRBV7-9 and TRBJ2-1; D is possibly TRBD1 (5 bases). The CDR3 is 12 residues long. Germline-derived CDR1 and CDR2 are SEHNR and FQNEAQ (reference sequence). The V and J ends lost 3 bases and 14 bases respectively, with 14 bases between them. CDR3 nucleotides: TGTGCCAGCAGCTTGGGATGGGGCGGTGAGTTCTTC. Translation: CASSLGWGGEFF.

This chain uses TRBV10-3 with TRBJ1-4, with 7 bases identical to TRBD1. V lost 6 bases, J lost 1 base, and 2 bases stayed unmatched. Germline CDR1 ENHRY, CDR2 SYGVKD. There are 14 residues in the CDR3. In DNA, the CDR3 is TGTGCCATCAGCCGGGACAGAACTAATGAAAAACTGTTTTTT. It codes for CAISRDRTNEKLFF.

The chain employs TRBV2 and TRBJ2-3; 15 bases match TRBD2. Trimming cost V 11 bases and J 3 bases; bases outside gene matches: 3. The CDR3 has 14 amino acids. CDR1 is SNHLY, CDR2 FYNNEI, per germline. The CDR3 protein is CAGLAGGRTDTQYF. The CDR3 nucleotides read TGTGCCGGACTAGCGGGAGGGAGAACAGATACGCAGTATTTT.

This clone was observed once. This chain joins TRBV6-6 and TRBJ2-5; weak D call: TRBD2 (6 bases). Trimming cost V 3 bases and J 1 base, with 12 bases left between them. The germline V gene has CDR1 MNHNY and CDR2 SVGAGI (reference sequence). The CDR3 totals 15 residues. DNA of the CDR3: TGTGCCAGCAGTTATCCCGGAGGGCCCCAAGAGACCCAGTACTTC. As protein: CASSYPGGPQETQYF.

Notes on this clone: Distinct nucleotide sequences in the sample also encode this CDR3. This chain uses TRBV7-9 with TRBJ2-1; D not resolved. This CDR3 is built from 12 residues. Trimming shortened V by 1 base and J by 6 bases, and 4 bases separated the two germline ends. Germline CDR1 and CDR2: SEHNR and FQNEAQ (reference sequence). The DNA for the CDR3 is TGTGCCAGCAGCTTAGGGGTCAATGAGCAGTTCTTC. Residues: CASSLGVNEQFF.

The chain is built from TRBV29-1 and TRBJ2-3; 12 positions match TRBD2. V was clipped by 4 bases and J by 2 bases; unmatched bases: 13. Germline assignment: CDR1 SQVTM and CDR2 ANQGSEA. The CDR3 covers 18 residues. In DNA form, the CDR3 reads TGCAGCGTTGCCGCCCCTCCTAGCGGGAGGGCCCTCACAGATACGCAGTATTTT. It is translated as CSVAAPPSGRALTDTQYF.

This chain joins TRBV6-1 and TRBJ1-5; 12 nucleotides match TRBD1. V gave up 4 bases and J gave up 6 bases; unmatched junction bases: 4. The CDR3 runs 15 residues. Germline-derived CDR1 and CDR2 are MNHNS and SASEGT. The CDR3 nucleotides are TGTGCCAGCAGTGGGGGACAGGGGGCTCCTCAGCCCCAGCATTTT. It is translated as CASSGGQGAPQPQHF.

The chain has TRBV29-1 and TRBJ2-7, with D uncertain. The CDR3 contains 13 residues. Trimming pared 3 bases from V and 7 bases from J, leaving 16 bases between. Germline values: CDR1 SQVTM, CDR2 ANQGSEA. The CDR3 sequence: CSVELLQTGEQYF. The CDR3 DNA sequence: TGCAGCGTTGAGCTTTTGCAGACTGGGGAGCAGTACTTC.

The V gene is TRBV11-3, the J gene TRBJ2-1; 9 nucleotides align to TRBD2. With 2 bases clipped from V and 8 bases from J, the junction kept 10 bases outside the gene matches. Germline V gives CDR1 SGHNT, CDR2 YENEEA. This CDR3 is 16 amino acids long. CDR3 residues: CASSLYSTSGLYEQFF. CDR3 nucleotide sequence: TGTGCCAGCAGCTTATACTCTACTAGCGGGCTCTATGAGCAGTTCTTC.